The 27 T cell receptor beta chains given below trace back to one sample, sequenced in a study of T cell repertoires in MIS-A myocarditis. TCRdb's copy holds only in-frame clones and misses some; the assay was immunoSEQ multiplex PCR. The table lists more than 6,500 clones, 78% of them singletons, with around 20% in the top ten. Sequencing input: right inferior lung lobe tissue obtained at autopsy. Every receptor here comes from a man between 18 and 29 years old with fulminant myocarditis from multisystem inflammatory syndrome in adults (MIS-A) after COVID-19.

This chain uses TRBV7-9 with TRBJ1-1; D call uncertain. V was trimmed by 6 bases and J by 1 base, leaving 9 bases between them. Germline loops: CDR1 SEHNR, CDR2 FQNEAQ (reference sequence). CDR3 length: 13 amino acids. This CDR3 reads CASRLAPNTEAFF. CDR3 coding DNA: TGTGCCAGCAGGCTCGCGCCGAACACTGAAGCTTTCTTT.

The chain couples TRBV5-4 to TRBJ2-3; unclear D gene. The CDR3 runs to 16 residues. The V and J ends lost 3 bases and 2 bases respectively, with 16 bases between them. CDR1 and CDR2 (germline): SGHNT, YYREEE (reference sequence). The CDR3, as DNA: TGTGCCAGCAGCTACGGACCTATGGTTTCCACAGATACGCAGTATTTT. Amino acid sequence: CASSYGPMVSTDTQYF.

This clone has more than one count but fewer than ten. The chain combines TRBV2 with TRBJ1-5, with D perhaps TRBD1 (5 bases). The V and J ends lost 0 bases and 2 bases respectively, with 20 bases between them. This CDR3 is built from 19 residues. Germline-derived CDR1 and CDR2 are SNHLY and FYNNEI. CDR3 residues: CASSEALRGSGVGNQPQHF. In DNA, the CDR3 is TGTGCCAGCAGTGAAGCGCTTCGGGGGAGTGGGGTAGGCAATCAGCCCCAGCATTTT. The full variable domain, with the rest looked up from reference TRBV2 and TRBJ1-5, is EPEVTQTPSHQVTQMGQEVILRCVPISNHLYFYWYRQILGQKVEFLVSFYNNEISEKSEIFDDQFSVERPDGSNFTLKIRSTKLEDSAMYFCASSEALRGSGVGNQPQHFGDGTRLSIL.

The rearrangement uses TRBV10-3 and TRBJ2-7; D call uncertain. CDR3 length: 14 amino acids. The germline CDR1 and CDR2 sequences are ENHRY and SYGVKD. V lost 5 bases to trimming and J lost 0 bases, with 11 bases between them. DNA for the CDR3: TGTGCCATCAGTTCCGGAGACCTCTCCTACGAGCAGTACTTC. Its protein product is CAISSGDLSYEQYF.

The V call is TRBV7-9, the J call TRBJ2-4; D ambiguous. The V gene's germline CDR1 is SEHNR and CDR2 FQNEAQ (reference sequence). This CDR3 has 14 residues. The V and J ends lost 6 bases and 6 bases respectively, with 15 bases between them. DNA for the CDR3: TGTGCCAGCAGTCCCATCGAATCAGGAAACATTCAGTACTTC. Protein sequence: CASSPIESGNIQYF.

The V gene is TRBV10-3, the J gene TRBJ1-1, with D possibly being TRBD1 (6 bases). CDR1 ENHRY and CDR2 SYGVKD come from the germline V gene. The germline V and J ends were trimmed by 6 bases and 5 bases, with 13 bases remaining between them. There are 13 residues in the CDR3. The CDR3 protein is CAISSQGGTEAFF. CDR3 DNA: TGTGCCATCAGCTCACAGGGAGGGACTGAAGCTTTCTTT.

The gene calls are TRBV27 and TRBJ1-1; no clear D gene. Germline V lookup: CDR1 MNHEY, CDR2 SMNVEV (reference sequence). V lost 2 bases, J lost 5 bases, and 9 bases lay in between. The CDR3 runs 13 residues. CDR3 coding DNA: TGTGCCAGCAGTTTAGCCCCCAAAACTGAAGCTTTCTTT. Translated, it gives CASSLAPKTEAFF.

This clone is a singleton in its sample. This chain joins TRBV7-8 and TRBJ1-5; D is perhaps TRBD1 (6 bases). CDR3 length: 17 amino acids. CDR1 is SGHVS and CDR2 is FQNEAQ in the germline V gene. V gave up 5 bases and J gave up 3 bases, with 20 bases separating them. CDR3 protein: CASSQVGWGAYNQPQHF. In nucleotides, the CDR3 is TGTGCCAGCAGCCAGGTTGGGTGGGGGGCGTACAATCAGCCCCAGCATTTT.

This sequence joins TRBV10-3 and TRBJ1-6, with 7 bases lining up with TRBD1. CDR3 size: 13 residues. Germline loops: CDR1 ENHRY, CDR2 SYGVKD. V was pared by 10 bases and J by 8 bases, with 8 bases of the junction left unmatched. The CDR3 sequence is CATGRDRDSPLHF. CDR3 sequence (DNA): TGTGCCACCGGGCGGGACAGAGATTCACCCCTCCACTTT.

The chain employs TRBV24-1 and TRBJ1-1, with a weak D call TRBD1 (6 bases). Germline V gives CDR1 KGHDR, CDR2 SFDVKD. The CDR3 consists of 12 residues. V was cut by 3 bases and J by 7 bases, with 8 bases left in between. CDR3: CATSDGQYEAFF. In DNA, the CDR3 is TGTGCCACCAGTGATGGACAGTATGAAGCTTTCTTT.

This sequence joins TRBV7-8 and TRBJ1-1, with D possibly being TRBD1 (5 bases). Looked up from germline, CDR1 is SGHVS and CDR2 is FQNEAQ. The CDR3 totals 13 residues. Between the trimmed V and J ends, which lost 5 bases and 12 bases, there was a span of 19 bases. The CDR3 DNA sequence: TGTGCCAGCAGCCTCGCTGGCAGGGAGTTATCTTTCTTT. This encodes CASSLAGRELSFF.

The rearrangement uses TRBV12-3 or TRBV12-4 and TRBJ1-2, with D tentatively TRBD1 (6 bases). The CDR3 is 13 residues long. Trimming removed 7 bases at V and 7 bases at J, with 16 bases between. The CDR3 bases are TGTGCCAGCAACGACAACAGGGTGGGTGGCTACACCTTC. Amino acid sequence: CASNDNRVGGYTF.

The rearrangement links TRBV18 to TRBJ1-5; weak D call: TRBD1 (5 bases). The CDR3 extends over 13 amino acids. The germline CDR1 and CDR2 sequences are KGHSH and LQKENI. Between the trimmed V and J ends, which lost 3 bases and 5 bases, there was a span of 8 bases. Written as DNA, the CDR3 is TGTGCCAGCTCACCGGAGACAGATCAGCCCCAGCATTTT. Translation: CASSPETDQPQHF.

The chain employs TRBV15 and TRBJ2-1; 10 bases match TRBD2. Unmatched junction bases numbered 9, after V lost 5 bases and J lost 2 bases. Germline CDR1 and CDR2: LNHNV and YYDKDF (reference sequence). The CDR3 length is 17 residues. CDR3 in DNA: TGTGCCACCAGCGGCGAACTAGCGGGGCGAACCTACAATGAGCAGTTCTTC. It specifies CATSGELAGRTYNEQFF. Filled out from reference TRBV15 and TRBJ2-1, the complete variable domain reads DAMVIQNPRYQVTQFGKPVTLSCSQTLNHNVMYWYQQKSSQAPKLLFHYYDKDFNNEADTPDNFQSRRPNTSFCFLDIRSPGLGDTAMYLCATSGELAGRTYNEQFFGPGTRLTVL.

The genes are TRBV11-2 and TRBJ1-4, with D tentatively TRBD1 (5 bases). CDR3 length: 16 amino acids. Trimming cost V 1 base and J 6 bases, with 15 bases left between them. CDR1 and CDR2 (germline): SGHAT, FQNNGV. CDR3 protein: CASSLVFRKGDEKLFF. DNA for the CDR3: TGTGCCAGCAGCTTAGTTTTTCGCAAAGGGGATGAAAAACTGTTTTTT.

This rearrangement joins TRBV10-3 to TRBJ2-7; 8 bases line up with TRBD2. The germline gives CDR1 ENHRY, CDR2 SYGVKD. The CDR3 is 22 residues long. V was pared by 6 bases and J by 2 bases, with 30 bases of the junction left unmatched. CDR3 protein: CAISRLVGTDGAGGPAAYEQYF. The DNA of the CDR3 is TGTGCCATCAGCCGCCTGGTCGGGACTGATGGGGCGGGAGGACCCGCCGCCTACGAGCAGTACTTC.

The chain is built from TRBV27 and TRBJ2-7, with 7 nucleotides matching TRBD2. Per germline, CDR1 MNHEY and CDR2 SMNVEV (reference sequence). The CDR3 runs to 15 residues. Unmatched junction bases numbered 4, after V lost 0 bases and J lost 2 bases. Written as DNA, the CDR3 is TGTGCCAGCAGTTTATCGGAGCGGGGAGCCTACGAGCAGTACTTC. This translates into CASSLSERGAYEQYF.

This chain links TRBV5-1 with TRBJ2-5; tentatively, D is TRBD2 (5 bases). Trimming stripped 0 bases from V and 0 bases from J, with 15 bases between. Germline V gene lookup returns CDR1 SGHRS and CDR2 YFSETQ. This CDR3 has 17 residues. The CDR3 is CASSLVVDSRYQETQYF. DNA of the CDR3: TGCGCCAGCAGCTTGGTGGTGGACTCCCGGTACCAAGAGACCCAGTACTTC. Using reference TRBV5-1 and TRBJ2-5 for the parts outside the CDR3, the full variable domain is KAGVTQTPRYLIKTRGQQVTLSCSPISGHRSVSWYQQTPGQGLQFLFEYFSETQRNKGNFPGRFSGRQFSNSRSEMNVSTLELGDSALYLCASSLVVDSRYQETQYFGPGTRLLVL.

This chain joins TRBV7-9 and TRBJ1-2; 8 positions agree with TRBD1. V lost 1 base and J lost 6; bases outside the gene matches: 4. Germline CDR1 SEHNR, CDR2 FQNEAQ (reference sequence). CDR3 size: 14 residues. The CDR3 DNA sequence: TGTGCCAGCAGCTTAGATCAGGGGGCGAATGGCTACACCTTC. Its translation is CASSLDQGANGYTF.

This rearrangement joins TRBV6-5 to TRBJ2-5; TRBD1 matches 8 bases. Germline V lookup: CDR1 MNHEY, CDR2 SVGAGI. This CDR3 has 15 amino acids. J lost 5 bases, V lost 6 bases, and 11 bases had no gene match. Here the CDR3 reads CASSPFGQGLETQYF. The CDR3 DNA follows: TGTGCCAGCAGCCCGTTTGGACAGGGTCTTGAGACCCAGTACTTC.

The genes are TRBV24-1 and TRBJ2-6; 7 nucleotides agree with TRBD1. Germline loops: CDR1 KGHDR, CDR2 SFDVKD. The V segment lost 5 bases and the J segment 0 bases; nucleotides outside the gene matches: 3. The CDR3 extends over 16 amino acids. This chain's CDR3 is CATSGQGDSGANVLTF. CDR3 coding DNA: TGTGCCACCAGTGGACAGGGTGACTCTGGGGCCAACGTCCTGACTTTC.

This clone was counted once. This chain links TRBV29-1 with TRBJ2-7, with D perhaps TRBD1 (6 bases). Germline assignment: CDR1 SQVTM and CDR2 ANQGSEA. The CDR3 consists of 12 residues. The germline V and J ends were trimmed by 7 bases and 5 bases, with 15 bases remaining between them. CDR3 sequence reads: CSAKTGMDEQYF. In DNA form, the CDR3 reads TGCAGCGCGAAGACAGGCATGGACGAGCAGTACTTC.

The chain carries TRBV7-9 and TRBJ2-3; maybe TRBD2 (7 bases). Germline CDR1 is SEHNR and CDR2 is FQNEAQ (reference sequence). V lost 5 bases, J lost 3 bases, and 18 bases lay in between. The CDR3 totals 16 residues. CDR3 DNA: TGTGCCAGCAGCCTCCTAGGGGGGGAGACTACAGATACGCAGTATTTT. Residues: CASSLLGGETTDTQYF.

The chain combines TRBV9 with TRBJ2-7; D uncertain. The CDR3 runs 14 residues. Trimming took 0 bases from V and 0 from J, leaving 7 bases between them. Germline V gene lookup returns CDR1 SGDLS and CDR2 YYNGEE. CDR3 amino acids: CASSVEQLSYEQYF. CDR3 nucleotides: TGTGCCAGCAGCGTAGAACAGCTCTCCTACGAGCAGTACTTC.

The chain links TRBV30 to TRBJ2-7; D ambiguous. Germline values: CDR1 GTSNPN, CDR2 SVGIG (reference sequence). The V end lost 5 bases, the J end lost 3 bases, and 11 bases lay between the germline ends. This CDR3 is 12 amino acids long. CDR3 sequence (DNA): TGTGCCTGGGGGTCTGGGTACTACGAGCAGTACTTC. This codes for CAWGSGYYEQYF.

J is TRBJ1-4 and V is TRBV28; maybe TRBD1 (5 bases). The V end lost 3 bases, the J end lost 7 bases, and 12 bases lay between the germline ends. Germline V lookup: CDR1 MDHEN, CDR2 SYDVKM. The CDR3 is made up of 14 amino acids. The chain's CDR3 is CASSLGQGGEKLFF. The CDR3 DNA sequence: TGTGCCAGCAGTTTGGGTCAGGGAGGTGAAAAACTGTTTTTT.

The chain couples TRBV19 to TRBJ1-1; D is unclear. The CDR3 is 13 amino acids. V shed 7 bases and J shed 2 bases, with 11 bases lying between them. Germline lookup yields CDR1 LNHDA and CDR2 SQIVND (reference sequence). CDR3 in amino acids: CASMVPTNTEAFF. The DNA for the CDR3 is TGTGCCAGTATGGTTCCCACAAACACTGAAGCTTTCTTT.